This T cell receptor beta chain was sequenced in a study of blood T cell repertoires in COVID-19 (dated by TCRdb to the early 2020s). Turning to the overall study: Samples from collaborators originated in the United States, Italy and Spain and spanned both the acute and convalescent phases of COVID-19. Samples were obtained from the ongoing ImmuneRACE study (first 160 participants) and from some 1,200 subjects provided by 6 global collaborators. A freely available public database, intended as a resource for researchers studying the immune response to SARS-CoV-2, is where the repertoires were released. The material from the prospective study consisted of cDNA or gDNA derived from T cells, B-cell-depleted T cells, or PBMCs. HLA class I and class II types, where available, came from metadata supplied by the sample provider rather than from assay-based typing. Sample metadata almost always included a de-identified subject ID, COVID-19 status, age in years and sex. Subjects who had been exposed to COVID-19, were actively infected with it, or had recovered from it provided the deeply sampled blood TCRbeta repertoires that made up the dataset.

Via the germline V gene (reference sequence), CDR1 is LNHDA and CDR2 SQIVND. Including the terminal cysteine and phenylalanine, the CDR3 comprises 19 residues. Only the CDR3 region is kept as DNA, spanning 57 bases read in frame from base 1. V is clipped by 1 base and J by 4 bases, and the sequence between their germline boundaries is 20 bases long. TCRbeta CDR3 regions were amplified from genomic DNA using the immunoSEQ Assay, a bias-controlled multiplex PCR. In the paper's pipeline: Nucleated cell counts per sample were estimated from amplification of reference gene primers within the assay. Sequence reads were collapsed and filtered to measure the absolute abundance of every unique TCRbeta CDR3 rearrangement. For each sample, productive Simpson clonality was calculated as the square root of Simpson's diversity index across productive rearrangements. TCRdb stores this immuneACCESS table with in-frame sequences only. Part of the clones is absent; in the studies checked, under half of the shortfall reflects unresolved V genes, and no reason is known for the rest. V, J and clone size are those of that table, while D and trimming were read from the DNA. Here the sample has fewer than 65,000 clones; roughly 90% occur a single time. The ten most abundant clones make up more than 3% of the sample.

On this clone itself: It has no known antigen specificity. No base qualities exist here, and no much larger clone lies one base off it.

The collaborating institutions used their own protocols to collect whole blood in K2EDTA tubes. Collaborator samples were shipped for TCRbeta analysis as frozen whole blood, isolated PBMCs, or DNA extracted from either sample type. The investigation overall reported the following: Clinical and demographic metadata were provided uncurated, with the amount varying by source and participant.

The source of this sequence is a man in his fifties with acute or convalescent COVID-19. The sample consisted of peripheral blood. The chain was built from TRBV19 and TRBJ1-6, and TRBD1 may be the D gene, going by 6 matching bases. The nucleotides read TGTGCCAGTAGTATAGGAGGCAGGGGAGTTCCCCCTTATAATTCACCCCTCCACTTT. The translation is CASSIGGRGVPPYNSPLHF. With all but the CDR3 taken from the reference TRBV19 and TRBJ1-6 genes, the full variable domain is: DGGITQSPKYLFRKEGQNVTLSCEQNLNHDAMYWYRQDPGQGLRLIYYSQIVNDFQKGDIAEGYSVSREKKESFPLTVTSAQKNPTAFYLCASSIGGRGVPPYNSPLHFGNGTRLTVT.